This T cell receptor (beta chain) stems from a study of blood T cell repertoires in COVID-19. In the original processing: Reference gene primer amplification in the assay estimated nucleated cell counts. Using immunoSEQ multiplex PCR, the repertoire was profiled, and TCRdb retains in-frame clones only, with some absent. Clonal size and the V and J genes are those of that table, whereas D and trimming came from the DNA. The table lists 380,000 or so clones, 80% to 90% of them singletons, with 7.1% in the top ten. Followed longitudinally, the Seattle patients had been enrolled during active infection. V lost 0 bases and J 4 bases, leaving 16 bases between the germline ends. The CDR3 runs to 16 residues. The germline V gene has CDR1 MDHEN and CDR2 SYDVKM.

The genes are TRBV28 and TRBJ2-7, with D maybe TRBD2 (5 bases). Sequencing input: peripheral blood. The TCR originated in a woman aged 55-75 years with COVID-19, enrolled during active disease. The DNA for the CDR3 is TGTGCCAGCAGTTTATGGAGTAGAGGGTTCAGGTACGAGCAGTACTTC. Its protein is CASSLWSRGFRYEQYF.